A selection of T cell receptor beta chains follows, all from one sample in a study of technical replicates of blood from a handful of donors. Generated by immunoSEQ multiplex PCR, the TCRdb table keeps only in-frame clones and is missing some. The repertoire holds roughly 79,000 clones, with 90% to 97% as singletons. Sequencing was performed on T cells isolated from PBMCs. These TCRs come from a human donor in good health. CDR3s include the opening cysteine and the closing phenylalanine or tryptophan. D genes are given only for firm matches. For some rows the clone size is stated as once, few or many, or as a class when expanded; others skip it.

j_gene: TRBJ2-7
v_gene: TRBV4-1
d_gene: TRBD1
abundance: .
CDR3aa: CASSLLRDREDEQYF
CDR3nt: TGCGCCAGCAGCCTTCTCCGGGACAGGGAAGACGAGCAGTACTTC

j_gene: TRBJ2-7
v_gene: TRBV5-4
d_gene: TRBD2
abundance: .
CDR3aa: CASSLGLGREEQYF
CDR3nt: TGTGCCAGCAGCTTAGGTCTAGGGCGGGAGGAGCAGTACTTC

j_gene: TRBJ2-7
v_gene: TRBV6-5
d_gene: TRBD1
abundance: .
CDR3aa: CASSYLTGPWEQYF
CDR3nt: TGTGCCAGCAGTTACCTGACAGGGCCTTGGGAGCAGTACTTC

j_gene: TRBJ1-2
v_gene: TRBV19
d_gene: .
abundance: .
CDR3aa: CASSISVYGYTF
CDR3nt: TGTGCCAGTAGTATCTCAGTCTATGGCTACACCTTC

j_gene: TRBJ1-5
v_gene: TRBV2
d_gene: .
abundance: few
CDR3aa: CASSVSSGSSEPQHF
CDR3nt: TGTGCCAGCAGTGTCAGTTCGGGGAGTTCGGAGCCCCAGCATTTT

j_gene: TRBJ2-5
v_gene: TRBV27
d_gene: .
abundance: .
CDR3aa: CASSLARAKATQYF
CDR3nt: TGTGCCAGCAGTTTAGCCCGAGCGAAGGCGACCCAGTACTTC

j_gene: TRBJ2-5
v_gene: TRBV5-1
d_gene: TRBD2
abundance: .
CDR3aa: CASSLLTSTPGETQYF
CDR3nt: TGCGCCAGCAGCCTCCTGACTAGCACGCCGGGAGAGACCCAGTACTTC

j_gene: TRBJ2-2
v_gene: TRBV18
d_gene: .
abundance: .
CDR3aa: CASSSGSNTGELFF
CDR3nt: TGTGCCAGCTCATCTGGCAGTAACACCGGGGAGCTGTTTTTT

j_gene: TRBJ2-3
v_gene: TRBV7-2
d_gene: .
abundance: .
CDR3aa: CASSSQVDTQYF
CDR3nt: TGTGCCAGCAGCTCGCAGGTAGATACGCAGTATTTT

j_gene: TRBJ2-7
v_gene: TRBV11-1
d_gene: TRBD2
abundance: .
CDR3aa: CASSSGLAGGPPYEQYF
CDR3nt: TGTGCCAGCAGCTCGGGACTAGCGGGAGGGCCTCCCTACGAGCAGTACTTC

j_gene: TRBJ2-7
v_gene: TRBV2
d_gene: TRBD1
abundance: .
CDR3aa: CASSRDREANEVRGEQYF
CDR3nt: TGTGCCAGCAGTAGGGACAGGGAAGCTAACGAAGTCAGGGGAGAGCAGTACTTC

j_gene: TRBJ2-7
v_gene: TRBV2
d_gene: .
abundance: .
CDR3aa: CASSSDLYEQYF
CDR3nt: TGTGCCAGCAGTTCGGACTTATACGAGCAGTACTTC

j_gene: TRBJ1-4
v_gene: TRBV27
d_gene: .
abundance: once
CDR3aa: CASSLLGNEKLFF
CDR3nt: TGTGCCAGCAGTTTGCTCGGTAATGAAAAACTGTTTTTT

j_gene: TRBJ2-4
v_gene: TRBV5-1
d_gene: TRBD1
abundance: once
CDR3aa: CASSLSQGAPKNIQYF
CDR3nt: TGCGCCAGCAGCTTGTCTCAGGGGGCGCCCAAAAACATTCAGTACTTC

j_gene: TRBJ2-7
v_gene: TRBV27
d_gene: .
abundance: .
CDR3aa: CASRSRGEQYF
CDR3nt: TGTGCCAGCAGGAGCAGGGGCGAGCAGTACTTC

j_gene: TRBJ1-2
v_gene: TRBV28
d_gene: .
abundance: .
CDR3aa: CASSSSGTRRDGYTF
CDR3nt: TGTGCCAGCAGTTCCTCCGGGACCCGGAGGGATGGCTACACCTTC

j_gene: TRBJ1-5
v_gene: TRBV29-1
d_gene: .
abundance: .
CDR3aa: CSVGAGSNQPQHF
CDR3nt: TGCAGCGTTGGGGCAGGGTCAAATCAGCCCCAGCATTTT

j_gene: TRBJ2-1
v_gene: TRBV13
d_gene: .
abundance: once
CDR3aa: CASSQSRNEQFF
CDR3nt: TGTGCCAGCAGCCAAAGCAGGAATGAGCAGTTCTTC

j_gene: TRBJ2-7
v_gene: TRBV20-1
d_gene: TRBD1
abundance: .
CDR3aa: CSAETGVEQYF
CDR3nt: TGCAGTGCAGAAACAGGGGTAGAGCAGTACTTC

j_gene: TRBJ2-7
v_gene: TRBV27
d_gene: .
abundance: .
CDR3aa: CASSSLGGAYEQYF
CDR3nt: TGTGCCAGCAGTTCCCTTGGAGGTGCCTACGAGCAGTACTTC

j_gene: TRBJ2-7
v_gene: TRBV5-6
d_gene: .
abundance: .
CDR3aa: CASSLTGFEQYF
CDR3nt: TGTGCCAGCAGCTTGACGGGGTTCGAGCAGTACTTC

j_gene: TRBJ1-5
v_gene: TRBV30
d_gene: .
abundance: .
CDR3aa: CAWRTSGLGQPQHF
CDR3nt: TGTGCCTGGAGAACGTCAGGGTTAGGCCAGCCCCAGCATTTT

j_gene: TRBJ1-1
v_gene: TRBV11-1
d_gene: .
abundance: .
CDR3aa: CASSFSQRNTEAFF
CDR3nt: TGTGCCAGCAGCTTCAGCCAGCGGAACACTGAAGCTTTCTTT

j_gene: TRBJ1-1
v_gene: TRBV4-1
d_gene: .
abundance: once
CDR3aa: CASSPPLEGTNTEAFF
CDR3nt: TGCGCCAGCAGCCCCCCACTAGAGGGAACGAACACTGAAGCTTTCTTT

j_gene: TRBJ2-2
v_gene: TRBV5-1
d_gene: .
abundance: .
CDR3aa: CASSLVGEGTGELFF
CDR3nt: TGCGCCAGCAGCTTGGTAGGGGAAGGCACCGGGGAGCTGTTTTTT

j_gene: TRBJ2-5
v_gene: TRBV9
d_gene: TRBD2
abundance: .
CDR3aa: CASSAGTSGSLETQYF
CDR3nt: TGTGCCAGCAGCGCAGGGACTAGCGGTAGTCTGGAGACCCAGTACTTC

j_gene: TRBJ2-2
v_gene: TRBV7-9
d_gene: TRBD2
abundance: .
CDR3aa: CASIDLAGDHTGELFF
CDR3nt: TGTGCCAGCATCGACCTAGCGGGAGACCACACCGGGGAGCTGTTTTTT

j_gene: TRBJ1-2
v_gene: TRBV5-6
d_gene: .
abundance: once
CDR3aa: CASSLGAYGYTF
CDR3nt: TGTGCCAGCAGCTTGGGGGCCTATGGCTACACCTTC

j_gene: TRBJ2-7
v_gene: TRBV7-3
d_gene: .
abundance: .
CDR3aa: CASSPETGRSYEQYF
CDR3nt: TGTGCCAGCAGCCCGGAAACAGGGCGCTCCTACGAGCAGTACTTC

j_gene: TRBJ2-3
v_gene: TRBV5-6
d_gene: TRBD1
abundance: .
CDR3aa: CASGTTGTDTQYF
CDR3nt: TGTGCCAGCGGGACGACAGGGACAGATACGCAGTATTTT

j_gene: TRBJ2-1
v_gene: TRBV5-1
d_gene: .
abundance: .
CDR3aa: CASSLGLGGNEQFF
CDR3nt: TGCGCCAGCAGCTTGGGGCTAGGGGGAAATGAGCAGTTCTTC

j_gene: TRBJ2-5
v_gene: TRBV5-6
d_gene: TRBD2
abundance: .
CDR3aa: CASSLVGETSGRETQYF
CDR3nt: TGTGCCAGCAGCTTGGTCGGCGAGACTAGCGGTAGGGAGACCCAGTACTTC